The TCR beta chain described here comes from a study of T cell repertoires in cytomegalovirus infection. Study overall: CMV epitopes that were recently identified and HLA-C-restricted were used alongside well-studied HLA-B-restricted ones. Public TCR beta signatures marked donors with CMV infection and the matching HLA.

Turning to this clonotype: Antigen specificity is unknown.

Notes on the study in general: Cumulative public TCR beta family frequency identified CMV carriers with the relevant HLA. Dominating the ex vivo response were TCR beta clonotypes that were CMV-specific and HLA-C-restricted.

Each CDR3 protein gets one entry after TCRdb re-called the reads with MiXCR. The sample has more than 300,000 distinct CDR3 sequences, approximately 30% seen once. V lost 2 bases and J 3 bases, leaving 12 bases between the germline ends. The CDR3 contains 15 residues. The germline gives CDR1 ENHRY, CDR2 SYGVKD. Specimen: cultured PBMCs, collected from culture after CMV antigen stimulation. This rearrangement joins TRBV10-3 to TRBJ2-3, with D perhaps TRBD2 (6 bases). The clonotype originates from a human donor in good health (CMV status not recorded). Some clones in this sample may be carry-over from other donors' samples. This CDR3 is CAISEAGRNTDTQYF. CDR3 sequence (DNA): TGTGCCATCAGTGAGGCCGGGAGAAATACAGATACGCAGTATTTT.